This entry lists 5 T cell receptor beta chains sequenced from one sample in a study of identical twins. Each CDR3 protein is one row after TCRdb ran MiXCR on the 5' RACE reads. The sample yields 450,000 or so distinct CDR3 sequences, approximately 17% seen once. The sequencing sample was made of naive T cells sorted from blood. The receptors were gathered from a man between 45 and 60 years old in good health.

This clonotype turned up a few times. Here the CDR3 reads CSARTERGSTDTQYF. Written as DNA, the CDR3 is TGCAGTGCTAGGACTGAGCGGGGGAGCACAGATACGCAGTATTTT. This sequence joins TRBV20-1 and TRBJ2-3, with 8 nucleotides matching TRBD2. V shed 3 bases and J 0 bases; nucleotides not matched to a gene: 5. Germline V gives CDR1 DFQATT, CDR2 SNEGSKA (reference sequence). The CDR3 is 15 residues long.

This clonotype was observed a handful of times. This sequence joins TRBV5-6 and TRBJ2-1, with 8 bases matching TRBD1. The CDR3 covers 18 residues. CDR1 and CDR2 (germline): SGHDT, YYEEEE. J was trimmed by 5 bases and V by 0 bases; bases with no gene match: 13. CDR3 residues: CASSLGPPGTGADNEQFF. The CDR3 DNA sequence: TGTGCCAGCAGCTTGGGACCCCCCGGGACAGGTGCTGACAATGAGCAGTTCTTC.

J is TRBJ1-1 and V is TRBV10-1, with D uncertain. The V gene's germline CDR1 is WNHNN and CDR2 SYGVQD (reference sequence). This CDR3 has 13 amino acids. V lost 7 bases to trimming and J lost 1 base, with 10 bases between them. CDR3 in DNA: TGCGCCAGCAAACTAGGAACGAACACTGAAGCTTTCTTT. It codes for CASKLGTNTEAFF.

This clonotype has only a few counts. V and J are TRBV6-5 and TRBJ2-1; TRBD2 matches at 10 bases. CDR1 and CDR2 (germline): MNHEY, SVGAGI. With V trimmed by 0 bases and J by 4 bases, 9 bases remained unmatched. This CDR3 region has 18 residues. This CDR3 reads CASSYSILAGSLYNEQFF. The CDR3, as DNA: TGTGCCAGCAGTTACTCGATACTAGCGGGGTCACTATACAATGAGCAGTTCTTC.

This clonotype came up many times. The rearrangement joins TRBV20-1 to TRBJ2-1; D is uncertain. The V and J ends lost 5 bases and 7 bases respectively, with 21 bases between them. The CDR3 contains 15 residues. CDR1 DFQATT and CDR2 SNEGSKA come from the germline V gene (reference sequence). In DNA form, the CDR3 reads TGCAGTGCTGAGACCCCCGCAAATCAAAAAAATGAGCAGTTCTTC. Residues: CSAETPANQKNEQFF.